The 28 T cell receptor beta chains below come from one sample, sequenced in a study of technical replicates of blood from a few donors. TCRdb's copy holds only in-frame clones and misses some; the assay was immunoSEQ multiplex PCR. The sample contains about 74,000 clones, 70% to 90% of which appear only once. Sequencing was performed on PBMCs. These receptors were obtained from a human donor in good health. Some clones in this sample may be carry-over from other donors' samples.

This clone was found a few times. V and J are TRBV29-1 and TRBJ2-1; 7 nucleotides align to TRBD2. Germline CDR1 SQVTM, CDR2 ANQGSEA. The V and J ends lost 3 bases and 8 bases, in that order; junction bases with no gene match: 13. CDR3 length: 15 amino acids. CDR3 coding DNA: TGCAGCGTTGACGTCGGGCTAGCGGCCGGAGATGAGCAGTTCTTC. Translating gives CSVDVGLAAGDEQFF.

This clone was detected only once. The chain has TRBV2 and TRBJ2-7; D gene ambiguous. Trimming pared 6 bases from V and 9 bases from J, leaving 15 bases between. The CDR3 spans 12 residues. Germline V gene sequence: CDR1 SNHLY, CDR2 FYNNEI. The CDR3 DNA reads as TGTGCCAGCAGGCTGACCGGGTCGGGGCAGTACTTC. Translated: CASRLTGSGQYF.

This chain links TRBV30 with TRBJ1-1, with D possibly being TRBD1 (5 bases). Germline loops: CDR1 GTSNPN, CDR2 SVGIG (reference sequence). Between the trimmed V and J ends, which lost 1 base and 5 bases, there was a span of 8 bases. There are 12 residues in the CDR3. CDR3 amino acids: CAWSAQGTEAFF. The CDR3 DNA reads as TGTGCCTGGAGTGCTCAGGGAACTGAAGCTTTCTTT.

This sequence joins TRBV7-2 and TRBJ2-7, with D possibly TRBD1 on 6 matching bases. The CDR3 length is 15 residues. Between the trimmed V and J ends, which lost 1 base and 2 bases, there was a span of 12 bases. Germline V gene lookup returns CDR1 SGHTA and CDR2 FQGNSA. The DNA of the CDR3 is TGTGCCAGCAGCTTAGGGCAGGGGTTTACCTACGAGCAGTACTTC. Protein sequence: CASSLGQGFTYEQYF.

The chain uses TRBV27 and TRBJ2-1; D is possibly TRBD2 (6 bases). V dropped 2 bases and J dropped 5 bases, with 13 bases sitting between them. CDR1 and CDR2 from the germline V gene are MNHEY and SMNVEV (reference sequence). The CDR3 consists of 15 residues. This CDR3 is CASSLIGGTDNEQFF. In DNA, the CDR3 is TGTGCCAGCAGTTTAATTGGCGGGACGGACAATGAGCAGTTCTTC.

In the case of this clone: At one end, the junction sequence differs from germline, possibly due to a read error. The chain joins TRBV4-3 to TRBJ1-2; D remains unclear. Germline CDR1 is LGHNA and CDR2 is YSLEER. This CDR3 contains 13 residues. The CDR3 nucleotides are TGCGCCAGCAGTCAAGGAGGGCCGGGGGGCTACACCTTC. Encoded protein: CASSQGGPGGYTF.

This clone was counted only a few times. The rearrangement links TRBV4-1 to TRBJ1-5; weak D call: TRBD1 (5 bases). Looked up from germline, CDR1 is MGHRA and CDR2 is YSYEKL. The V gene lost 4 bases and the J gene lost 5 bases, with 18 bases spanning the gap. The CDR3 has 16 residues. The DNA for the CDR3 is TGCGCCAGCAGCCTCTCCCAGGGCGGTAGGGATCAGCCCCAGCATTTT. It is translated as CASSLSQGGRDQPQHF.

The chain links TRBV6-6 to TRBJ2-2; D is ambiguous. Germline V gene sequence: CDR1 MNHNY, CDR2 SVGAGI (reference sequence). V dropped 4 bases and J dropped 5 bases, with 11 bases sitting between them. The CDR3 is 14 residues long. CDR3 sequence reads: CASSSLLITGELFF. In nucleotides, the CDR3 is TGTGCCAGCAGTTCCCTTCTTATAACCGGGGAGCTGTTTTTT.

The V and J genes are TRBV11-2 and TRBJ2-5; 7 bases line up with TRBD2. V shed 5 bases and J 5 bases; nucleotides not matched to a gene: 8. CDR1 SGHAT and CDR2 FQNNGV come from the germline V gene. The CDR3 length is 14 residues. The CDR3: CASSPTSPAETQYF. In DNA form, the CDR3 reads TGTGCCAGCAGCCCGACTAGCCCCGCGGAGACCCAGTACTTC.

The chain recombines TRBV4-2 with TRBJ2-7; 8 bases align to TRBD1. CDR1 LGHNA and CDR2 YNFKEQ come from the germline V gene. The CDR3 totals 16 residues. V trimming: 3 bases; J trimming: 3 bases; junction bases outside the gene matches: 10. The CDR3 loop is CASSQATGGSGYEQYF. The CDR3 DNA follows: TGTGCCAGCAGCCAGGCTACAGGGGGATCGGGCTACGAGCAGTACTTC.

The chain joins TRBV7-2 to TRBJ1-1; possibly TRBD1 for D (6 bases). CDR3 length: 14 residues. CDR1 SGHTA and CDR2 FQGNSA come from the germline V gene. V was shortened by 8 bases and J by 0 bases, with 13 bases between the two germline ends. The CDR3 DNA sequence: TGTGCCAGCGGATCCGGGACAATGAACACTGAAGCTTTCTTT. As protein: CASGSGTMNTEAFF.

Here the CDR3 DNA reads TGTGCCAGCAGCCCCGAGCGGGGGGAGGTCTTTGAGGAGACCCAGTACTTC. Translating it yields CASSPERGEVFEETQYF. The chain joins TRBV7-9 to TRBJ2-5, with 9 bases fitting TRBD2. Germline CDR1 is SEHNR and CDR2 is FQNEAQ (reference sequence). V lost 5 bases, J lost 5 bases, and 15 bases stayed unmatched. CDR3 length equals 17 residues.

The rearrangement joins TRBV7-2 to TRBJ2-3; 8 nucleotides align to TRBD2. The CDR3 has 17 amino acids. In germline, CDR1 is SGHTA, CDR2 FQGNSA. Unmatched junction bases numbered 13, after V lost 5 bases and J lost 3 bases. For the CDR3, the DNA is TGTGCCAGCAGCGCTATGGGTCCAGCGGGGGTGACAGATACGCAGTATTTT. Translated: CASSAMGPAGVTDTQYF.

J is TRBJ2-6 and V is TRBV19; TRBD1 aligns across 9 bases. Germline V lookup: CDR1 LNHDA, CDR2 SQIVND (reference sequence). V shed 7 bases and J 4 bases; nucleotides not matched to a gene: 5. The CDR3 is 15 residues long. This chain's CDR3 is CASIPGQGGANVLTF. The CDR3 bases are TGTGCCAGTATCCCTGGACAGGGGGGGGCCAACGTCCTGACTTTC.

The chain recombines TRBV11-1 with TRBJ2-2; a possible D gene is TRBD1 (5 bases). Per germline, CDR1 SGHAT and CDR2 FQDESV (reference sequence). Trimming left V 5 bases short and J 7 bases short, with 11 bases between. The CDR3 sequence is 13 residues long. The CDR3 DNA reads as TGTGCCAGCAGCCTTCCTAGGGGCGGGGAGCTGTTTTTT. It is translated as CASSLPRGGELFF.

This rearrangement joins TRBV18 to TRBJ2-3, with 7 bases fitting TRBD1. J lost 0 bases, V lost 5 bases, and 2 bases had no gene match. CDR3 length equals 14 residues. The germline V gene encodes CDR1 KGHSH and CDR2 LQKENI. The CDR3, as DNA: TGTGCCAGCTCAACACAGGGGAGCACAGATACGCAGTATTTT. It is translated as CASSTQGSTDTQYF.

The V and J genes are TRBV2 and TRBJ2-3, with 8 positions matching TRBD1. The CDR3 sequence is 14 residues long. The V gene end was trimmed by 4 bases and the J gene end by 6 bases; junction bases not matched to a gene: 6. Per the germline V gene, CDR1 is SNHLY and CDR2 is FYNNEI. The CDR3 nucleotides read TGTGCCAGCAGTGCCGACAGGGGAACCGATACGCAGTATTTT. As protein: CASSADRGTDTQYF.

CDR3 in amino acids: CASSEWGDVYEQYF. In DNA form, the CDR3 reads TGTGCCAGCAGTGAGTGGGGCGATGTCTACGAGCAGTACTTC. The chain links TRBV6-1 to TRBJ2-7; a possible D gene is TRBD1 (5 bases). CDR1 is MNHNS and CDR2 is SASEGT in the germline V gene. The CDR3 runs to 14 residues. Trimming pared 3 bases from V and 3 bases from J, leaving 12 bases between.

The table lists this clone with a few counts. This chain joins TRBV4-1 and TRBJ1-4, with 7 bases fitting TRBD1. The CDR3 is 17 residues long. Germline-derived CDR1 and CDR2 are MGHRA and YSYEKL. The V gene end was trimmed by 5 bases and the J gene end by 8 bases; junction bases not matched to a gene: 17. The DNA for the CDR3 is TGCGCCAGCAGCGATACAGGGGCCCGGGACGCAAAGGAAAAACTGTTTTTT. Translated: CASSDTGARDAKEKLFF.

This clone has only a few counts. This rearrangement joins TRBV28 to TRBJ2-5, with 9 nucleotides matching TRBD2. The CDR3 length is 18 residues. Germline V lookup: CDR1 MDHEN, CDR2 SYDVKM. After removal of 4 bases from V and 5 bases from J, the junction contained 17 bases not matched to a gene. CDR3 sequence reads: CASSSARVAGGPRETQYF. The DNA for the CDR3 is TGTGCCAGCAGTTCCGCCCGGGTTGCGGGAGGGCCTCGGGAGACCCAGTACTTC.

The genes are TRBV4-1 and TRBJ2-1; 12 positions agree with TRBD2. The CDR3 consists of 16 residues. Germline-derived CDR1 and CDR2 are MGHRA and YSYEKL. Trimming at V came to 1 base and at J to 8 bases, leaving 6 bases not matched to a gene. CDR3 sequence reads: CASSQGRLAGVYEQFF. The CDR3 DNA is TGCGCCAGCAGCCAAGGTAGACTAGCGGGGGTCTATGAGCAGTTCTTC.

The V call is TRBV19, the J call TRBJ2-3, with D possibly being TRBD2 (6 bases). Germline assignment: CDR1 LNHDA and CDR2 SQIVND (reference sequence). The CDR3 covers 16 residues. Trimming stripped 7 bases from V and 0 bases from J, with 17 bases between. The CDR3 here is CASNNRGAGSTDTQYF. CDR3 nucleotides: TGTGCCAGTAATAATCGCGGGGCCGGAAGCACAGATACGCAGTATTTT. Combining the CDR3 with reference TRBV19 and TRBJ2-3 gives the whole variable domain DGGITQSPKYLFRKEGQNVTLSCEQNLNHDAMYWYRQDPGQGLRLIYYSQIVNDFQKGDIAEGYSVSREKKESFPLTVTSAQKNPTAFYLCASNNRGAGSTDTQYFGPGTRLTVL.

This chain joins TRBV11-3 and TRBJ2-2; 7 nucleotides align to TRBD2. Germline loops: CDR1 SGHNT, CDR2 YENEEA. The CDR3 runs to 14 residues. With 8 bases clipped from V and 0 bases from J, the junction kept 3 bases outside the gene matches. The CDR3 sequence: CASSGTTNTGELFF. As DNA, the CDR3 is TGTGCCAGCTCCGGGACTACGAACACCGGGGAGCTGTTTTTT.

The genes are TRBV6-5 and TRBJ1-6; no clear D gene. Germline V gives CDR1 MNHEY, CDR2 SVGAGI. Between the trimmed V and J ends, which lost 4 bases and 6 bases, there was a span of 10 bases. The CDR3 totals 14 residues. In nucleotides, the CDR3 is TGTGCCAGCAGTTTGAACCGCGGTAATTCACCCCTCCACTTT. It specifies CASSLNRGNSPLHF.

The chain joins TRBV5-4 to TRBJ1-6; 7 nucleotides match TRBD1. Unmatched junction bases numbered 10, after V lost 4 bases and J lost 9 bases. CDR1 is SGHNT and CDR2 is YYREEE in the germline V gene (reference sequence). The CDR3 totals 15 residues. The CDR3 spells CASSLTGTETSPLHF. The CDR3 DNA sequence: TGTGCCAGCAGCCTGACCGGGACAGAGACTTCACCCCTCCACTTT.

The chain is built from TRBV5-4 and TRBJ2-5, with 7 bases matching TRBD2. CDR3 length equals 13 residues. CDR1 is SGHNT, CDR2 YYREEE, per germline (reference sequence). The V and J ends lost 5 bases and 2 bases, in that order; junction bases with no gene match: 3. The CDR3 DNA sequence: TGTGCCAGCAGGGAAGCGGGACAAGAGACCCAGTACTTC. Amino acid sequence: CASREAGQETQYF.

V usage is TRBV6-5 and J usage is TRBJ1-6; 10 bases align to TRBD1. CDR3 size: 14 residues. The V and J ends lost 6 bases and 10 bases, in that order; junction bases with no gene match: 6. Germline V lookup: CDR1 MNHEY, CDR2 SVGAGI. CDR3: CASSPRQGASPLHF. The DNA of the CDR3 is TGTGCCAGCAGCCCCAGACAGGGGGCATCACCCCTCCACTTT.

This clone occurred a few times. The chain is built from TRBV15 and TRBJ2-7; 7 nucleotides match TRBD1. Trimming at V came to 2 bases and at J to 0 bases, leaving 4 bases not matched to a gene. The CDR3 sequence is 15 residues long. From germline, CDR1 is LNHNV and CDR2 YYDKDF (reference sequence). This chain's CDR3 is CATSRNRDSSYEQYF. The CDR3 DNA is TGTGCCACCAGCAGAAACCGGGACAGCTCCTACGAGCAGTACTTC.